This TCR beta chain was found in a study of molecular identifiers for immune sequencing clone quantification. Germline V lookup: CDR1 SQVTM, CDR2 ANQGSEA. This CDR3 contains 12 residues. V lost 4 bases to trimming and J lost 4 bases, with 7 bases between them. One entry per CDR3 protein, called by TCRdb with MiXCR from the PCR reads. The profile shows 80,000 to 95,000 distinct CDR3 sequences, 19% of them singletons. This clonotype came up many times. This TCR was sampled from a human donor in good health. Some libraries in this study had Jurkat cell RNA spiked in. The source material was naive CD8+ T cells from blood, with Jurkat cell RNA spiked in. Subset meaning: FACS-sorted CD8+CD4-CCR7+CD45RA+ naive T cells. This sequence joins TRBV29-1 and TRBJ2-2; D could derive from TRBD1 or TRBD2 (5 bases each). The CDR3 coding sequence is TGCAGCGTTGCAGGGAGCACCGGGGAGCTGTTTTTT. It yields the protein CSVAGSTGELFF.